This T cell receptor (beta chain) emerged from a study of cytomegalovirus exposure and HLA in healthy donors (dated by TCRdb to the late 2010s). Study-level background: An earlier analysis of roughly 610 of the donors reported 276 Gb of sequence data and around 100 million unique TCR beta sequences obtained from around 180 million T cells. HLA typing included class I and class II loci at four-digit resolution. A later analysis re-analyzed previously published TCR beta repertoires from 600 to 850 donors and added high-resolution HLA genotyping to study TCR occurrence patterns. Of the 300 to 500 genotyped donors, 65% to 90% were placed in the genetic ancestry cluster associated with self-reported Caucasian donors. Because of strong linkage in the cohort, five DR-DQ haplotypes were treated as single units for association and clustering. A later genetic analysis used genome-wide SNP genotypes for about 55% of the 666 donors, treating that subset as a discovery cohort. Rather than using new phenotypic data, the later analysis identified candidate immune exposures from TCR beta sequences and from how often those sequences occurred across donors. Donor age, sex, ethnicity and CMV serostatus were compiled together with the repertoire data. All discovery cohort repertoires had been generated on a single sequencing platform. To predict cytomegalovirus infection status, the study combined high-throughput TCR immunosequencing, statistical association of individual TCRs with disease status, and machine learning. An early release that covered 500 to 800 HLA-typed donors contained 300 to 350 gigabases of sequencing data and 85 million to 100 million unique TCR sequences. The T cell repertoires of under 750 subjects were profiled by immunosequencing and related to cytomegalovirus serostatus. Among 350 to 400 genotyped donors of the cohort, an average of 235,054 unique TCR beta nucleotide sequences were sequenced per donor, roughly 18% of them non-productive. Typing coverage differed by locus: A, B, C, DRB1 and DQB1 were typed in about 629-630 donors, DQA1 in about 510, DPA1 in around 610, and DPB1 in roughly 470. The study was designed to test whether signatures of past pathogen exposure could be identified by cataloging public T cell receptors. An earlier analysis of approximately 640 of the donors applied high-throughput TCR beta sequencing to assess whether each TCR beta V gene segment acted as functional or pseudogenic. A separate validation cohort of approximately 130 different subjects was used in addition to the roughly 640-subject first cohort. Paper-wide results and their limitations: In a later genetic analysis, fewer N-insertions in productive TCRs were reported among donors in an Asian-associated ancestry cluster than the 666-donor mean. It was suggested by the authors that the approach could potentially be generalized to other disease states and immunological phenotypes. Because HLA typing was missing for some donors at each locus, association tests included only the typed subset. Assigning TCR associations to individual alleles was difficult when HLA alleles, especially DR and DQ, strongly co-occurred. A later analysis found that TCR association rates varied across HLA loci, with DRB1 alleles showing the most associated TCRs and HLA-C alleles the fewest. Across donors, most TCR sequences were observed very rarely, whereas some public TCRs were present in many individuals. Linkage disequilibrium might explain the correlated functional status among segregating V segments, but an unknown experimental factor could not be ruled out. The study gave a list of 150 to 200 TCR beta chains associated with cytomegalovirus. In a later genetic analysis, a missense DCLRE1C variant was associated with V-gene and J-gene trimming of TCR beta chains, and the association was replicated in an independent cohort. The cohort was sequenced for TCR beta chains only, and without alpha or paired-chain data the features that could be detected were limited. In vitro tests confirmed that a few of the cytomegalovirus-associated TCR beta chains recognize cytomegalovirus antigens. The presence/absence analyses assumed that sequencing depth was roughly uniform across donors, and that assumption may not be true. In a later analysis, HLA-associated TCR beta chains showed more clonal expansion and lower generation probabilities than non-associated chains that were equally common. Because counts were too low, roughly 18 rarely observed V segments, including chromosome 9 orphons, were left out of the earlier analysis of about 500 of the donors. A cluster of highly shared sequence variants was judged likely to represent a technical artifact of the sequencing pipeline. A further reported finding was that TCR beta sequences accurately predicted the HLA-A and HLA-B alleles for most subjects in the first cohort. A later analysis reported that several top co-occurrence clusters appeared linked to parvovirus B19, influenza, CMV and Epstein-Barr virus. Because the 87-base-pair reads could not distinguish some IMGT-functional V segments, including TRBV6-2 and TRBV6-3, those segments were excluded. In both the original and validation cohorts, the classifier was reported to diagnose cytomegalovirus status with high specificity and sensitivity. In a later analysis, around 15,000 TCR beta sequences were associated with specific HLA alleles at a false discovery rate of 0.05. For the cohort, immune exposure information was limited to CMV serostatus. In an earlier analysis of approximately 590 of the donors, most TCR beta V segments appeared in productive rearrangements about 90% or about 30% of the time, broadly matching IMGT annotations. According to a later analysis, most CMV-associated TCR beta chains appeared to be HLA-restricted, and the HLA associations seemed to be driven largely by CMV exposure.

The CDR3 has 17 amino acids, counting the end cysteine and phenylalanine. Only the CDR3 part of the read is kept: 51 bases, read in frame from the first base. This clone appeared a single time. It has no known antigen specificity. Base qualities are not at hand, and no much larger clone is one base apart. The library was obtained by the immunoSEQ multiplex PCR assay. For the multiplex PCR, a mixture combining 60 forward primers for TCR Vbeta segments and 13 reverse primers for TCR Jbeta segments was used. The CDR3 region of rearranged TCR beta genes was amplified from genomic DNA by a multiplex PCR assay. The Illumina HiSeq System was used to sequence the amplified TCR beta libraries as 87-base-pair reads. Per the source publication's procedure: In a later analysis, 77 million or so unique TCR beta chains were counted across the 500 to 850 repertoires, and around 10 million of these chains were shared by at least two donors. To remove PCR and sequencing errors, raw reads were error-corrected and collapsed into unique sequences using a nearest-neighbor algorithm that merged closely related sequences. CDR3 sequences were aligned to IMGT reference sequences to assign V, D and J gene segments. For a sequence to be retained, at least a six-nucleotide match to both a V gene segment and a J gene segment was required. Rearrangements were called productive when the CDR3 lacked stop codons and stayed in frame with V and J; all others were non-productive. CDR3 was defined by IMGT convention, running from the second conserved V-encoded cysteine to the conserved J-encoded phenylalanine. Sequences without an unambiguous match to a single V gene segment were excluded from the earlier analysis of a few hundred of the donors. In an earlier analysis of about 590 of the donors, a V segment was called functional when productive rearrangements were above 56.7%, and segregating when the standard deviation between donors exceeded 5%. To diagnose cytomegalovirus status from the catalog of TCR beta chain sequences, a statistical classification framework was built. V and J gene assignment, in a later analysis, came from comparing TCR nucleotide sequences with IMGT/GENE-DB human TR gene sequences. Using the TCRdist pipeline, a later analysis assigned CDR3 sequences along with most-parsimonious VDJ recombination scenarios. In a later analysis, each TCR beta chain was defined by its CDR3 amino acid sequence together with its V-gene family, and reads lacking a unique V-gene family were excluded. A later analysis removed 500 to 600 highly shared, low-generation-probability nucleotide sequences to deal with suspected cross-contamination and a sequencing artifact. In a later analysis, a clonal expansion index was calculated for each public chain from normalized within-repertoire ranks of inferred template counts. In a later analysis, generation probabilities were computed using a VDJ recombination model fitted to out-of-frame rearrangements, and the results were checked against IGoR. A later analysis scored TCR-TCR, TCR-HLA and TCR-CMV co-occurrence with hypergeometric tests, applying a repertoire-size bias correction to TCR pairs. A later analysis estimated false discovery rates by permuting HLA or CMV assignments 20 times. In a later analysis, co-occurring TCRs were grouped using DBSCAN, and TCRdist sequence similarity was added for clustering within HLA-allele-positive subsets. For co-occurrence clustering, repertoires with fewer than 30,000 or more than 120,000 public chains were excluded, along with five repertoires with anomalous nucleotide sharing. The table was pulled from immuneACCESS by TCRdb, which kept in-frame rearrangements only. Such tables lose some clones; where checked, under half of the loss comes from unresolved V genes, and the rest has no known cause. The D gene and trimming were derived from the DNA, and the V and J assignments and clone size from that table. Counted in this sample were some 150,000 clones; nearly 80% of them appeared once. The top ten clones comprise about 1% of the sample.

The cohort consisted of 666 healthy bone marrow donors. All cohort members were sampled while nominally healthy, although unrecorded immune exposures were likely present. The donor tested CMV seronegative and was one of the 352 seronegative cohort members. Each donor provided a peripheral blood sample, and peripheral blood mononuclear cells were used for TCR beta sequencing. The Qiagen DNeasy Blood Extraction Kit was used to extract genomic DNA from the blood cell samples. The rearranged chain carries TRBV21-1 and TRBJ1-2; TRBD1 is taken as the D call from the table, unchecked against the DNA. TRBV21-1 is labeled a pseudogene. The sequence came from a male donor in good health and CMV-seronegative. The sample taken for sequencing was PBMCs. The sequence in DNA is TGTGCCAGCAGCAAAGGGAGCAGGGTACCAGCTAACTATGGCTACACCTTC. Its translation reads: CASSKGSRVPANYGYTF.